The rows below give T cell receptor beta chains drawn from one sample of a study of T-cell reconstitution after alpha-beta-depleted transplantation in children. TCRdb used MiXCR to reprocess the PCR reads, holding one entry per CDR3 protein. In the table there are about 830,000 distinct CDR3 sequences, roughly 15% of which are singletons. This sample comprised PBMCs, mostly from graft donor cells, obtained 360 days after TCRalphabeta/CD19-depleted stem cell transplant. These receptors were obtained from a male patient between 10 and 17 years old who had a stem cell transplant for acute lymphoblastic leukemia, so the T cells may come from the graft donor. Each CDR3 is given with its conserved first and last residue. The order of the fields is clone size, D gene, V gene, J gene, CDR3 protein, CDR3 DNA. The D gene is left open where the match is weak. Not all rows give a size; the values are once, few, many and, for expanded clones, a class.

>few|.|TRBV5-1|TRBJ1-5
CASSLDRGAGQPQHF
TGCGCCAGCAGTCTCGACCGGGGCGCGGGTCAGCCCCAGCATTTT
>.|.|TRBV5-6|TRBJ2-7
CASSPGLTCEQYF
TGTGCCAGCAGCCCCGGACTAACCTGCGAGCAGTACTTC
>.|TRBD2|TRBV15|TRBJ2-5
CATSRETSGRAWETQYF
TGTGCCACCAGCAGAGAAACTAGCGGGAGGGCCTGGGAGACCCAGTACTTC
>.|TRBD1|TRBV5-6|TRBJ1-5
CASSSPGGSPSNQPQHF
TGTGCCAGCAGCTCCCCAGGGGGATCCCCTAGCAATCAGCCCCAGCATTTT
>once|.|TRBV25-1|TRBJ2-1
CASSAPGSGNEQFF
TGTGCCAGCAGTGCTCCCGGGAGCGGGAATGAGCAGTTCTTC
>few|.|TRBV20-1|TRBJ2-2
CSARALPLSPNTGELFF
TGCAGTGCTAGAGCTCTCCCCCTGTCTCCGAACACCGGGGAGCTGTTTTTT
>few|.|TRBV5-1|TRBJ2-3
CASRPAENTQYF
TGCGCCAGCCGGCCCGCAGAGAATACGCAGTATTTT
>.|TRBD2|TRBV12-5|TRBJ2-1
CASGFGSGRLKQFF
TGTGCTAGTGGTTTCGGATCCGGGAGGCTTAAGCAGTTCTTC
>.|TRBD2|TRBV4-2|TRBJ2-5
CASSQETSGPAAETQYF
TGTGCCAGCAGCCAAGAGACTAGCGGGCCCGCAGCTGAGACCCAGTACTTC
>many|.|TRBV5-1|TRBJ2-6
CASRQPSSGANVLTF
TGCGCCAGCAGACAGCCAAGCTCTGGGGCCAACGTCCTGACTTTC